This TCR beta chain was captured by sequencing in a study of cytomegalovirus exposure and HLA in healthy donors. Study observations and caveats: Researchers counted some 150 TCR beta chains as cytomegalovirus-associated. Rarity held for most TCR sequences, but there were some public TCRs that occurred in many donors.

The primer mix had 60 Vbeta and 13 Jbeta primers. Profiled with immunoSEQ multiplex PCR; TCRdb holds only in-frame clones, not every one. The sample includes around 140,000 clones, approximately 10% of them seen just once. This clone has only a few counts. Its antigen is not identified. V was clipped by 0 bases and J by 3 bases; unmatched bases: 4. The CDR3 loop spans 16 amino acids. CDR1 is SGHRS, CDR2 YFSETQ, per germline. Source material: PBMCs. This TCR was sampled from a woman in her thirties or forties in good health and CMV-seropositive. V is TRBV5-1 and J is TRBJ1-2; TRBD1 matches 11 bases. The CDR3, as DNA: TGCGCCAGCAGCTTGGCCGGGACAGGGGGGGACTATGGCTACACCTTC. This translates into CASSLAGTGGDYGYTF.